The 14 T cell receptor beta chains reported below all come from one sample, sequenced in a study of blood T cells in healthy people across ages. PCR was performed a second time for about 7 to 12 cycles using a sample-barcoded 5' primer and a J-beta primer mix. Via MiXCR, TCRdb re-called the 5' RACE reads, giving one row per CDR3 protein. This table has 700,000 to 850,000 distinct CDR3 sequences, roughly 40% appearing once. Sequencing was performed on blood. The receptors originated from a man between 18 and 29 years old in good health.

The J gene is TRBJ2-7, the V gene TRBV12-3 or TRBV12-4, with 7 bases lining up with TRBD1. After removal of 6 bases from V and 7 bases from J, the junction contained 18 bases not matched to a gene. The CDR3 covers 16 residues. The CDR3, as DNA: TGTGCCAGCAGAAATGCCGGGGAAGGGGGCTACAATGAGCAGTACTTC. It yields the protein CASRNAGEGGYNEQYF.

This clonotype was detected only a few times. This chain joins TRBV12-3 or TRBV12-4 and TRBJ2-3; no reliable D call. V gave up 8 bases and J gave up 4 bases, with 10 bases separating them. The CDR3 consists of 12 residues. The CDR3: CASRFRADTQYF. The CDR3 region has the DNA TGTGCCAGCCGATTTAGAGCAGATACGCAGTATTTT.

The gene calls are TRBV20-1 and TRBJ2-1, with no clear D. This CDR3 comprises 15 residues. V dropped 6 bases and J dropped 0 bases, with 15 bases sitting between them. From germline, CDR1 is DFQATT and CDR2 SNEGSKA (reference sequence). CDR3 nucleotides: TGCAGTGCGGTGACCGGGTTCCTCTCCTACAATGAGCAGTTCTTC. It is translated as CSAVTGFLSYNEQFF.

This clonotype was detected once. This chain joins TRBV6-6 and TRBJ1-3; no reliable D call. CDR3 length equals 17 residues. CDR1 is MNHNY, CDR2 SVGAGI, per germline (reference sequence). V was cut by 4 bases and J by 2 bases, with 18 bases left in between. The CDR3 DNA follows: TGTGCCAGCAGTTCCCCCTTTGGGGTTAGGCCTGGAAACACCATATATTTT. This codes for CASSSPFGVRPGNTIYF.

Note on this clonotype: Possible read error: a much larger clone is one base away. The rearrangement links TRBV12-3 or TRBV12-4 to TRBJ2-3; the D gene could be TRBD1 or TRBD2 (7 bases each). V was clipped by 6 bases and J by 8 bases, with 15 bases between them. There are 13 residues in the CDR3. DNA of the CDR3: TGTGCCAGCAGACTCAGGGGGGGAGCTACGCAGTATTTT. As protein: CASRLRGGATQYF.

CDR3 coding DNA: TGTGCCAGCAGTTTAAGGATTGATCGGGAGACCCAGTACTTC. Amino acid sequence: CASSLRIDRETQYF. The chain has TRBV27 and TRBJ2-5, with D uncertain. Germline V CDR1 and CDR2: MNHEY, SMNVEV (reference sequence). The CDR3 runs to 14 residues. The V end lost 2 bases, the J end lost 5 bases, and 12 bases lay between the germline ends.

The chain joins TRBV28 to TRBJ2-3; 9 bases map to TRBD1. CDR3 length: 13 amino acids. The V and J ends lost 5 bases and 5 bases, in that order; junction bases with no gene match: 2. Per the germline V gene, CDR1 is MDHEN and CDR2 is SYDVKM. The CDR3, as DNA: TGTGCCAGCAGTGCGACAGGGGGAGATACGCAGTATTTT. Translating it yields CASSATGGDTQYF. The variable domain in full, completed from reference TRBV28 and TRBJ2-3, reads DVKVTQSSRYLVKRTGEKVFLECVQDMDHENMFWYRQDPGLGLRLIYFSYDVKMKEKGDIPEGYSVSREKKERFSLILESASTNQTSMYLCASSATGGDTQYFGPGTRLTVL.

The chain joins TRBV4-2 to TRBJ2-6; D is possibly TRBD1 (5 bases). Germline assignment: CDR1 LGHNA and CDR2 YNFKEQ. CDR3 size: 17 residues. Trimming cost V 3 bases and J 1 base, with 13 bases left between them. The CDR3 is CASSHRGASSGANVLTF. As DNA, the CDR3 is TGTGCCAGCAGCCATAGGGGCGCAAGTTCTGGGGCCAACGTCCTGACTTTC.

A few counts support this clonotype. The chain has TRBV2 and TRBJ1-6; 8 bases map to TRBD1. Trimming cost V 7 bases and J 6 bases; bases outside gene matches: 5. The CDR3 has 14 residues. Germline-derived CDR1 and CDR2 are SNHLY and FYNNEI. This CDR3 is CASNLDRVNSPLHF. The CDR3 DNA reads TGTGCCAGCAACCTGGACAGGGTTAATTCACCCCTCCACTTT.

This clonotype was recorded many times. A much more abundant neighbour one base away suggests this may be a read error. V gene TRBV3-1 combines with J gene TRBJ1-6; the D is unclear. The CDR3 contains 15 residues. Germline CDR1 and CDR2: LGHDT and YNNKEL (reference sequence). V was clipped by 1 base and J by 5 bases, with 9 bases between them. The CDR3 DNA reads TGTGCCAGCAGCCAAGGGTGTTCTAATAATTCACCCCTCCACTTT. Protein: CASSQGCSNNSPLHF.

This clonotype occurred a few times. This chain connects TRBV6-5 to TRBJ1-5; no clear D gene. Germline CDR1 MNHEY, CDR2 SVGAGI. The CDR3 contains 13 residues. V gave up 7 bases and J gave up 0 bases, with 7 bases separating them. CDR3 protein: CASIRGSNQPQHF. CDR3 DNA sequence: TGTGCCAGCATCCGCGGTAGCAATCAGCCCCAGCATTTT.

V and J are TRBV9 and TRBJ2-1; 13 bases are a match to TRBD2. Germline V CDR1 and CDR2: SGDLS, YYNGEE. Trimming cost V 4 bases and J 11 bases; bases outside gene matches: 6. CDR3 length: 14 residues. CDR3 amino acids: CASSPRTSGGQQFF. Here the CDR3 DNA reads TGTGCCAGCAGCCCCAGGACTAGCGGGGGCCAGCAGTTCTTC.

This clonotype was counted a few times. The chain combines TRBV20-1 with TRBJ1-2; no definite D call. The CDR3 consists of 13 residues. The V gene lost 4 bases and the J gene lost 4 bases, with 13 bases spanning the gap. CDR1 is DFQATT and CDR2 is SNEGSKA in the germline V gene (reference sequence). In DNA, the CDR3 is TGCAGTGCTAAAAGTCGAACGCCCTATGGCTACACCTTC. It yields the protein CSAKSRTPYGYTF.

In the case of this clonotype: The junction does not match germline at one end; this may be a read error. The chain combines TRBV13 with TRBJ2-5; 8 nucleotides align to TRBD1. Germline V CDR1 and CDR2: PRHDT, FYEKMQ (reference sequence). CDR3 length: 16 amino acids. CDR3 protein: CASGLGGRGLSETQYF. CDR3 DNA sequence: TGTGCCAGCGGCTTAGGTGGCAGGGGGCTATCGGAGACCCAGTACTTC.